Listed below are T cell receptor beta chains from one sample, sequenced in a study of T cell repertoires in cytomegalovirus infection. Their antigens remain unidentified. TCRdb analysed the reads with MiXCR anew, one entry per CDR3 protein. The sample has 900,000 to 950,000 distinct CDR3 sequences; about a third are singletons. The starting material was cultured CD8+ T cells from PBMCs, obtained from culture after CMV antigen stimulation. The receptors come from a human donor in good health (CMV status not recorded). Some clones in this sample may be carry-over from other donors' samples. Both conserved end residues are part of each CDR3. The order of the fields is clone size, D gene, V gene, J gene, CDR3 protein, CDR3 DNA. D genes are given only for firm matches. Only some rows state a clone size, as once, few, many or a class for expanded clones.

clone_size: NA; d_call: TRBD2; v_call: TRBV7-3; j_call: TRBJ2-1; cdr3_aa: CASSPNQRSGGNEQFF; cdr3_nt: TGTGCCAGCAGCCCTAATCAGCGCTCCGGGGGGAATGAGCAGTTCTTC
clone_size: NA; d_call: NA; v_call: TRBV6-2/TRBV6-3; j_call: TRBJ1-5; cdr3_aa: CASSPRGGRVHF; cdr3_nt: TGTGCCAGCAGCCCCCGGGGGGGTCGCGTGCATTTT
clone_size: few; d_call: NA; v_call: TRBV28; j_call: TRBJ1-6; cdr3_aa: CASRLTGLGSPLHF; cdr3_nt: TGTGCCAGCAGACTTACAGGGTTGGGTTCACCCCTCCACTTT
clone_size: few; d_call: TRBD1; v_call: TRBV7-2; j_call: TRBJ1-4; cdr3_aa: CASRPRGGADEKLFF; cdr3_nt: TGTGCCAGCAGGCCCAGGGGGGGGGCGGATGAAAAACTGTTTTTT
clone_size: few; d_call: TRBD1; v_call: TRBV6-1; j_call: TRBJ1-5; cdr3_aa: CASSQQGKSNQPQHF; cdr3_nt: TGTGCCAGCAGTCAACAGGGGAAGAGCAATCAGCCCCAGCATTTT
clone_size: many; d_call: NA; v_call: TRBV7-2; j_call: TRBJ2-3; cdr3_aa: CASSLGPSTTDTQYF; cdr3_nt: TGTGCCAGCAGCTTAGGCCCTAGCACGACAGATACGCAGTATTTT
clone_size: NA; d_call: NA; v_call: TRBV7-6; j_call: TRBJ1-1; cdr3_aa: CAISDPGRNTEAFF; cdr3_nt: TGTGCCATCTCGGACCCGGGGAGGAATACTGAAGCTTTCTTT
clone_size: NA; d_call: NA; v_call: TRBV7-6; j_call: TRBJ2-2; cdr3_aa: CASGPGNTGELFF; cdr3_nt: TGTGCCAGCGGTCCGGGCAACACCGGGGAGCTGTTTTTT
clone_size: few; d_call: TRBD2; v_call: TRBV2; j_call: TRBJ2-1; cdr3_aa: CASLGGGLLYNEQFF; cdr3_nt: TGTGCCAGCCTTGGGGGGGGACTTCTCTACAATGAGCAGTTCTTC
clone_size: NA; d_call: TRBD1; v_call: TRBV7-9; j_call: TRBJ2-3; cdr3_aa: CASSLAHQGVVVDTQYF; cdr3_nt: TGTGCCAGCAGCTTAGCGCATCAGGGGGTAGTTGTGGATACGCAGTATTTT
clone_size: few; d_call: NA; v_call: TRBV20-1; j_call: TRBJ2-7; cdr3_aa: CSARNPDSYEQYF; cdr3_nt: TGCAGTGCTAGAAATCCGGACTCCTACGAGCAGTACTTC
clone_size: NA; d_call: NA; v_call: TRBV4-1; j_call: TRBJ2-7; cdr3_aa: CASCPSGRSPYEQYF; cdr3_nt: TGCGCCAGCTGCCCGTCGGGACGTTCGCCCTACGAGCAGTACTTC
clone_size: many; d_call: TRBD1; v_call: TRBV7-9; j_call: TRBJ2-5; cdr3_aa: CASSFQFGDRVETQYF; cdr3_nt: TGTGCCAGCAGCTTTCAGTTCGGCGACAGGGTAGAGACCCAGTACTTC
clone_size: few; d_call: NA; v_call: TRBV20-1; j_call: TRBJ1-1; cdr3_aa: CSVPPDRRNTEAFF; cdr3_nt: TGCAGTGTTCCCCCCGACCGGAGGAACACTGAAGCTTTCTTT
clone_size: NA; d_call: NA; v_call: TRBV19; j_call: TRBJ2-4; cdr3_aa: CASSPSGRRKNIQYF; cdr3_nt: TGTGCCAGTAGTCCATCAGGACGGCGAAAAAACATTCAGTACTTC
clone_size: NA; d_call: NA; v_call: TRBV10-3; j_call: TRBJ2-3; cdr3_aa: CASGPPADTQYF; cdr3_nt: TGTGCCTCTGGGCCCCCGGCAGATACGCAGTATTTT
clone_size: NA; d_call: TRBD1; v_call: TRBV4-1; j_call: TRBJ2-1; cdr3_aa: CASSYRQGVSNEQFF; cdr3_nt: TGCGCCAGCAGCTACCGACAGGGGGTTTCCAATGAGCAGTTCTTC
clone_size: NA; d_call: NA; v_call: TRBV23-1; j_call: TRBJ2-5; cdr3_aa: CASSHLVPSAQETQYF; cdr3_nt: TGCGCCAGCAGTCACCTCGTGCCGTCGGCCCAAGAGACCCAGTACTTC
clone_size: few; d_call: NA; v_call: TRBV7-9; j_call: TRBJ1-6; cdr3_aa: CASETANSPLHF; cdr3_nt: TGTGCCAGCGAAACGGCTAATTCACCCCTCCACTTT
clone_size: once; d_call: NA; v_call: TRBV6-5; j_call: TRBJ1-1; cdr3_aa: CASSYRRALLTEAFF; cdr3_nt: TGTGCCAGCAGTTACCGCAGGGCCCTCCTCACTGAAGCTTTCTTT
clone_size: many; d_call: NA; v_call: TRBV7-8; j_call: TRBJ1-2; cdr3_aa: CASSPGNDNYGYTF; cdr3_nt: TGTGCCAGCAGCCCGGGAAACGATAACTATGGCTACACCTTC
clone_size: few; d_call: NA; v_call: TRBV7-9; j_call: TRBJ2-1; cdr3_aa: CASSSDGGLYNEQFF; cdr3_nt: TGTGCCAGCAGCTCTGATGGCGGTCTCTACAATGAGCAGTTCTTC
clone_size: NA; d_call: NA; v_call: TRBV6-1; j_call: TRBJ1-2; cdr3_aa: CASSFQGNGYTF; cdr3_nt: TGTGCCAGCAGTTTCCAGGGGAATGGCTACACCTTC
clone_size: NA; d_call: NA; v_call: TRBV18; j_call: TRBJ1-5; cdr3_aa: CASSPGEGQPQHF; cdr3_nt: TGTGCCAGCTCACCCGGGGAAGGGCAGCCCCAGCATTTT
clone_size: many; d_call: TRBD1; v_call: TRBV7-2; j_call: TRBJ2-1; cdr3_aa: CASSPGQKNRGDYNEQFF; cdr3_nt: TGTGCCAGCAGCCCGGGACAGAAAAATAGAGGGGATTACAATGAGCAGTTCTTC
clone_size: few; d_call: NA; v_call: TRBV3-1; j_call: TRBJ1-2; cdr3_aa: CASSRGHRTNYGYTF; cdr3_nt: TGTGCCAGCAGCCGTGGGCACAGAACTAACTATGGCTACACCTTC
clone_size: NA; d_call: NA; v_call: TRBV4-3; j_call: TRBJ1-1; cdr3_aa: CASSQGVGANTEAFF; cdr3_nt: TGCGCCAGCAGCCAAGGGGTGGGGGCAAACACTGAAGCTTTCTTT
clone_size: few; d_call: TRBD1; v_call: TRBV6-1; j_call: TRBJ2-7; cdr3_aa: CASSPSFDRVFHEQYF; cdr3_nt: TGTGCCAGCAGTCCCTCCTTCGACAGGGTATTTCACGAGCAGTACTTC
clone_size: few; d_call: NA; v_call: TRBV6-8; j_call: TRBJ2-5; cdr3_aa: CASQPGPQQETQYF; cdr3_nt: TGTGCCAGCCAACCGGGGCCCCAACAAGAGACCCAGTACTTC
clone_size: NA; d_call: NA; v_call: TRBV12-3/TRBV12-4; j_call: TRBJ1-5; cdr3_aa: CASSLTGSGGNQPQHF; cdr3_nt: TGTGCCAGCAGTTTAACAGGGAGCGGGGGCAATCAGCCCCAGCATTTT
clone_size: many; d_call: TRBD1; v_call: TRBV6-4; j_call: TRBJ1-1; cdr3_aa: CASSTGQGGTEAFF; cdr3_nt: TGTGCCAGCAGCACGGGACAGGGTGGGACTGAAGCTTTCTTT
clone_size: NA; d_call: NA; v_call: TRBV4-1; j_call: TRBJ2-1; cdr3_aa: CASSQDLRLALNDYNEQFF; cdr3_nt: TGCGCCAGCAGCCAAGATTTGAGGTTAGCCCTAAACGACTACAATGAGCAGTTCTTC
clone_size: many; d_call: NA; v_call: TRBV7-9; j_call: TRBJ2-6; cdr3_aa: CASSSSIGSGANVLTF; cdr3_nt: TGTGCCAGCAGCTCATCAATCGGCTCTGGGGCCAACGTCCTGACTTTC
clone_size: many; d_call: NA; v_call: TRBV7-9; j_call: TRBJ2-7; cdr3_aa: CASSLVGRVLEQYF; cdr3_nt: TGTGCCAGCAGCTTAGTCGGCAGGGTGCTCGAGCAGTACTTC
clone_size: NA; d_call: TRBD1; v_call: TRBV6-6; j_call: TRBJ2-7; cdr3_aa: CASSPGDRGDEQYF; cdr3_nt: TGTGCCAGCAGCCCCGGGGACAGAGGCGACGAGCAGTACTTC
clone_size: NA; d_call: TRBD1; v_call: TRBV9; j_call: TRBJ1-6; cdr3_aa: CASSPSPGTGISPLHF; cdr3_nt: TGTGCCAGCAGCCCCTCCCCCGGGACAGGGATTTCACCCCTCCACTTT
clone_size: few; d_call: NA; v_call: TRBV27; j_call: TRBJ1-5; cdr3_aa: CASSLVYSNQPQHF; cdr3_nt: TGTGCCAGCAGTTTAGTTTATAGCAATCAGCCCCAGCATTTT
clone_size: NA; d_call: NA; v_call: TRBV12-5; j_call: TRBJ2-5; cdr3_aa: CASGFPGPTETQYF; cdr3_nt: TGTGCTAGTGGTTTCCCGGGACCCACAGAGACCCAGTACTTC
clone_size: few; d_call: NA; v_call: TRBV5-5; j_call: TRBJ2-3; cdr3_aa: CASSFPDGGTDTQYF; cdr3_nt: TGTGCCAGCAGCTTCCCGGATGGGGGCACAGATACGCAGTATTTT
clone_size: NA; d_call: NA; v_call: TRBV3-1; j_call: TRBJ2-2; cdr3_aa: CASSQKENTGELFF; cdr3_nt: TGTGCCAGCAGCCAAAAGGAGAACACCGGGGAGCTGTTTTTT
clone_size: NA; d_call: TRBD1; v_call: TRBV20-1; j_call: TRBJ2-1; cdr3_aa: CSATGTGGYRSEQFF; cdr3_nt: TGCAGTGCAACCGGGACAGGGGGCTATAGAAGTGAGCAGTTCTTC
clone_size: NA; d_call: TRBD2; v_call: TRBV29-1; j_call: TRBJ2-5; cdr3_aa: CSVERTSGEETQYF; cdr3_nt: TGCAGCGTCGAACGCACTAGCGGGGAAGAGACCCAGTACTTC
clone_size: NA; d_call: TRBD1; v_call: TRBV6-4; j_call: TRBJ2-3; cdr3_aa: CASSEWQGAADTQYF; cdr3_nt: TGTGCCAGCAGTGAGTGGCAGGGGGCCGCAGATACGCAGTATTTT
clone_size: NA; d_call: TRBD1; v_call: TRBV5-1; j_call: TRBJ2-7; cdr3_aa: CASSLDRAEQYF; cdr3_nt: TGCGCCAGCAGTTTGGACAGGGCCGAGCAGTACTTC
clone_size: many; d_call: TRBD2; v_call: TRBV7-6; j_call: TRBJ2-1; cdr3_aa: CASSLRSGGAISEQFF; cdr3_nt: TGTGCCAGCAGCTTACGGAGCGGGGGAGCGATTTCTGAGCAGTTCTTC
clone_size: NA; d_call: NA; v_call: TRBV2; j_call: TRBJ2-7; cdr3_aa: CASSNRESYSEQYF; cdr3_nt: TGTGCCAGCAGCAACAGGGAATCATACAGCGAGCAGTACTTC
clone_size: few; d_call: NA; v_call: TRBV12-3/TRBV12-4; j_call: TRBJ1-2; cdr3_aa: CASSLVATGTRNYGYTF; cdr3_nt: TGTGCCAGCAGTTTAGTCGCGACTGGGACGAGGAACTATGGCTACACCTTC
clone_size: NA; d_call: TRBD1; v_call: TRBV4-1; j_call: TRBJ1-2; cdr3_aa: CASSQEGGQGTSPYGYTF; cdr3_nt: TGCGCCAGCAGCCAAGAAGGGGGACAGGGGACCTCCCCCTATGGCTACACCTTC
clone_size: many; d_call: NA; v_call: TRBV28; j_call: TRBJ1-1; cdr3_aa: CASSTSPHATEAFF; cdr3_nt: TGTGCCAGCAGCACTTCTCCCCACGCAACTGAAGCTTTCTTT
clone_size: NA; d_call: NA; v_call: TRBV6-5; j_call: TRBJ2-5; cdr3_aa: CASSHGMGQQETQYF; cdr3_nt: TGTGCCAGCAGCCACGGTATGGGTCAGCAAGAGACCCAGTACTTC
clone_size: NA; d_call: NA; v_call: TRBV14; j_call: TRBJ2-5; cdr3_aa: CASSQAQYQETQYF; cdr3_nt: TGTGCCAGCAGCCAAGCCCAGTACCAAGAGACCCAGTACTTC
clone_size: NA; d_call: TRBD1; v_call: TRBV7-9; j_call: TRBJ2-1; cdr3_aa: CASRQFLRTGGDNEQFF; cdr3_nt: TGTGCCAGCAGACAATTTCTCCGGACAGGGGGGGACAATGAGCAGTTCTTC
clone_size: many; d_call: NA; v_call: TRBV7-8; j_call: TRBJ1-2; cdr3_aa: CASSLGFLAYGYTF; cdr3_nt: TGTGCCAGCAGCTTAGGATTTCTAGCCTATGGCTACACCTTC
clone_size: once; d_call: NA; v_call: TRBV28; j_call: TRBJ1-1; cdr3_aa: CASNQRGGNTEAFF; cdr3_nt: TGTGCCAGCAATCAAAGGGGGGGGAACACTGAAGCTTTCTTT
clone_size: NA; d_call: TRBD2; v_call: TRBV18; j_call: TRBJ2-7; cdr3_aa: CASSNIDGRNAYEQYF; cdr3_nt: TGTGCCAGCTCAAACATCGACGGGAGGAATGCCTACGAGCAGTACTTC